The 10 T cell receptor beta chains listed next were all sequenced from one sample in a study of T cell responses to AZD1222 COVID-19 vaccine. TCRdb's table, derived via immunoSEQ multiplex PCR, lists solely in-frame clones and lacks some. The profile shows some 150,000 clones, 85% to 90% of them singletons. The sample consisted of peripheral blood, taken 28 days after the second dose of the MenACWY control vaccine. These receptors all stem from an adult who received the MenACWY meningococcal vaccine as a control.

In this sample, this clone turned up a few times. The genes are TRBV5-6 and TRBJ1-1; D is perhaps TRBD1 (5 bases). Germline V CDR1 and CDR2: SGHDT, YYEEEE. The CDR3 extends over 13 amino acids. V was shortened by 6 bases and J by 1 base, with 10 bases between the two germline ends. The CDR3 reads CASTWGGNTEAFF. The CDR3 DNA reads TGTGCCAGCACCTGGGGCGGGAACACTGAAGCTTTCTTT.

This sequence joins TRBV5-4 and TRBJ1-2; 8 nucleotides line up with TRBD1. This CDR3 region has 15 residues. V lost 4 bases, J lost 5 bases, and 10 bases stayed unmatched. Germline V gene sequence: CDR1 SGHNT, CDR2 YYREEE (reference sequence). CDR3 loop: CASSNGAGQAYGYTF. CDR3 sequence (DNA): TGTGCCAGCAGCAACGGAGCGGGACAGGCATATGGCTACACCTTC.

The CDR3 DNA is TGTGCCAGCAGTTTATATCAGTCCTCTACAGGGCAGTACTTC. This encodes CASSLYQSSTGQYF. The genes are TRBV27 and TRBJ2-7; TRBD1 is a possible D gene (5 bases). The CDR3 covers 14 residues. V lost 1 base and J 9 bases, leaving 16 bases between the germline ends. Germline CDR1 reads MNHEY; CDR2 reads SMNVEV (reference sequence).

The rearrangement uses TRBV5-5 and TRBJ1-2; 7 nucleotides agree with TRBD1. Germline trimming cut 4 bases from V and 2 bases from J; bases unmatched to any gene: 11. The CDR3 is 16 residues long. Per germline, CDR1 SGHKS and CDR2 YYEKEE (reference sequence). The CDR3 region is CASSPHRGTGNYGYTF. CDR3 bases: TGTGCCAGCAGCCCCCACAGGGGTACAGGGAACTATGGCTACACCTTC.

The chain has TRBV7-7 and TRBJ2-5, with D uncertain. There are 13 residues in the CDR3. V was shortened by 3 bases and J by 1 base, with 6 bases between the two germline ends. Germline V lookup: CDR1 SSHAT, CDR2 FNYEAQ (reference sequence). For the CDR3, the DNA is TGTGCCAGCAGCTTCGCGGTCCAAGAGACCCAGTACTTC. Amino acids: CASSFAVQETQYF.

The chain combines TRBV25-1 with TRBJ2-7; D is undetermined. Trimming took off 4 bases at V and 5 bases at J, with 12 bases between the two ends. This CDR3 has 13 residues. CDR1 is MGHDK, CDR2 SYGVNS, per germline. CDR3 protein: CASSGSPPDEQYF. The CDR3 bases are TGTGCCAGCAGTGGTTCCCCCCCCGACGAGCAGTACTTC.

This chain joins TRBV7-2 and TRBJ2-7, with TRBD2 identical over 12 bases. V lost 5 bases to trimming and J lost 0 bases; unmatched junction nucleotides: 2. Germline assignment: CDR1 SGHTA and CDR2 FQGNSA. This CDR3 region has 15 residues. The CDR3 protein is CASSLLAGGSYEQYF. Written as DNA, the CDR3 is TGTGCCAGCAGCCTACTAGCGGGAGGCTCCTACGAGCAGTACTTC. The full variable domain, its missing parts supplied by reference TRBV7-2 and TRBJ2-7, is GAGVSQSPSNKVTEKGKDVELRCDPISGHTALYWYRQSLGQGLEFLIYFQGNSAPDKSGLPSDRFSAERTGGSVSTLTIQRTQQEDSAVYLCASSLLAGGSYEQYFGPGTRLTVT.

Only one count was recorded for this clone. The chain uses TRBV10-1 and TRBJ2-5; 9 bases map to TRBD1. Germline V gene lookup returns CDR1 WNHNN and CDR2 SYGVQD (reference sequence). Losses at the gene ends were 6 bases for V and 3 bases for J; bases not matched to a gene: 2. CDR3 length: 13 residues. CDR3 loop: CASSRDREETQYF. The CDR3 nucleotides read TGCGCCAGCAGCCGGGACAGGGAAGAGACCCAGTACTTC.

The rearrangement links TRBV12-3 or TRBV12-4 to TRBJ2-7; weak D call: TRBD1 (6 bases). The V and J ends lost 5 bases and 2 bases respectively, with 10 bases between them. The CDR3 covers 13 residues. The CDR3 DNA sequence: TGTGCCAGCAGTCCCGGACAGCCCTACGAGCAGTACTTC. Its translation is CASSPGQPYEQYF.

The J gene is TRBJ1-1, the V gene TRBV19; D is undetermined. V lost 7 bases, J lost 1 base, and 19 bases lay in between. In germline, CDR1 is LNHDA, CDR2 SQIVND (reference sequence). This CDR3 spans 16 amino acids. The CDR3: CASTPGLATPNTEAFF. The CDR3 DNA follows: TGTGCCAGTACCCCGGGATTAGCCACACCGAACACTGAAGCTTTCTTT.